The 2 T cell receptor beta chains below all came from one sample that was sequenced in a study of CD4+ T cells in melanoma. Method: immunoSEQ multiplex PCR; TCRdb's copy keeps in-frame clones and lacks some. This sample has about 10,000 clones, with around 70% found just once. Sequencing input: cells from a culture (not recorded whether cultured in vitro). The receptors shown here come from a human donor with melanoma.

The gene calls are TRBV10-3 and TRBJ2-6; D remains unclear. The ends were cut back, 6 bases at V and 1 base at J, with 7 bases in the middle. Germline V CDR1 and CDR2: ENHRY, SYGVKD. The CDR3 length is 14 residues. The CDR3 sequence is CAISPGSGANVLTF. CDR3 sequence (DNA): TGTGCCATCAGCCCTGGGTCTGGGGCCAACGTCCTGACTTTC.

This chain joins TRBV7-8 and TRBJ1-1; D uncertain. Trimming removed 5 bases at V and 0 bases at J, with 13 bases between. Germline V CDR1 and CDR2: SGHVS, FQNEAQ. CDR3 length: 15 amino acids. Here the CDR3 reads CASSPMAGMNTEAFF. CDR3 sequence (DNA): TGTGCCAGCAGCCCCATGGCAGGAATGAACACTGAAGCTTTCTTT.